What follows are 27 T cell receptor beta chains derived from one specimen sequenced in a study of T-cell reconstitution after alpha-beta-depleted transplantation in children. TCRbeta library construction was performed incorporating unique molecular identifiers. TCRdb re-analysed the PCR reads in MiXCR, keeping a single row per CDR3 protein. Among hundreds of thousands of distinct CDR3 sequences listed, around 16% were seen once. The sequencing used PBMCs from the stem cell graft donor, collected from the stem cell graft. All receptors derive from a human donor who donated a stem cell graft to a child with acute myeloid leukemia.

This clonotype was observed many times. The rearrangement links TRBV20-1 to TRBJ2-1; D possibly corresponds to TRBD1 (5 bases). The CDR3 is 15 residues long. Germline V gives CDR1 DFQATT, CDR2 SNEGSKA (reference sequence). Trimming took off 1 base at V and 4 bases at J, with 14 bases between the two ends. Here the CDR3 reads CSARGSLTVYNEQFF. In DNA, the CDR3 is TGCAGTGCTAGAGGGAGCCTGACAGTTTACAATGAGCAGTTCTTC.

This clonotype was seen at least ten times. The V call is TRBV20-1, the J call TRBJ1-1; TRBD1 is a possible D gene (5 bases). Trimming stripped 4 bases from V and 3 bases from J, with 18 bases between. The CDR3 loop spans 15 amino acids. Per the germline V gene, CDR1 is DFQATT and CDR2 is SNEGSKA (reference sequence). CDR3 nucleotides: TGCAGTGCTAATGGAGCGGGGCAGGCGGACACTGAAGCTTTCTTT. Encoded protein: CSANGAGQADTEAFF.

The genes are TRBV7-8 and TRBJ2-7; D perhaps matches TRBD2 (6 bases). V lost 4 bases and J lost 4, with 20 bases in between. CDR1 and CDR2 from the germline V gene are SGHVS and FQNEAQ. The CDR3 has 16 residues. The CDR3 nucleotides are TGTGCCAGCAGCTCCCCAAGTGGCGGGGAATGGTACGAGCAGTACGTC. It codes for CASSSPSGGEWYEQYV.

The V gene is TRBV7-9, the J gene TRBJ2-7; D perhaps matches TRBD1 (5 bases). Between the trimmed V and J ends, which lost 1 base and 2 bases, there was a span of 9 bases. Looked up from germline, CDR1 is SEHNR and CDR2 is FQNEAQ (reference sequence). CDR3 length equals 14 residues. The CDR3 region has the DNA TGTGCCAGCAGCTTAGTTGACAGAACCTACGAGCAGTACTTC. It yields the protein CASSLVDRTYEQYF. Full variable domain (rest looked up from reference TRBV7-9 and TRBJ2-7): DTGVSQNPRHKITKRGQNVTFRCDPISEHNRLYWYRQTLGQGPEFLTYFQNEAQLEKSRLLSDRFSAERPKGSFSTLEIQRTEQGDSAMYLCASSLVDRTYEQYFGPGTRLTVT.

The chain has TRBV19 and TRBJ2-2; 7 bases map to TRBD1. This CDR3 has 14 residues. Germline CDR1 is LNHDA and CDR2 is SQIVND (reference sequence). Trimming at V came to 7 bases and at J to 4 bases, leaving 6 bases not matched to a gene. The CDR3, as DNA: TGTGCCAGTATAGGGGGCCTTTTCACCGGGGAGCTGTTTTTT. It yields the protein CASIGGLFTGELFF.

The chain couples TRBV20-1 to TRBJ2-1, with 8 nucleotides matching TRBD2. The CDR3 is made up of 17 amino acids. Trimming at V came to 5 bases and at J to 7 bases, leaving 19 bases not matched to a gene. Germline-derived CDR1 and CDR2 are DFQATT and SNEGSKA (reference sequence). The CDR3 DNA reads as TGCAGTGCTTACGCCTTATTAGCGGGGACACAACGGAATGAGCAGTTCTTC. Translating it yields CSAYALLAGTQRNEQFF.

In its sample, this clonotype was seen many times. The CDR3 here is CSSSGGASYEQYF. The DNA of the CDR3 is TGCAGTTCCTCGGGGGGGGCCTCCTACGAGCAGTACTTC. This chain uses TRBV20-1 with TRBJ2-7, with 8 bases that match TRBD2. Germline CDR1 reads DFQATT; CDR2 reads SNEGSKA (reference sequence). The CDR3 has 13 residues. After removal of 8 bases from V and 0 bases from J, the junction contained 6 bases not matched to a gene.

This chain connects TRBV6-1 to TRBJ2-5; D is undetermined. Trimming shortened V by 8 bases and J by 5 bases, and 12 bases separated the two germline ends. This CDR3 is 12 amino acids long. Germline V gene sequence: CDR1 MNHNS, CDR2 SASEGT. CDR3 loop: CASGRVGETQYF. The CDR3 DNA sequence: TGTGCCAGCGGAAGGGTCGGGGAGACCCAGTACTTC.

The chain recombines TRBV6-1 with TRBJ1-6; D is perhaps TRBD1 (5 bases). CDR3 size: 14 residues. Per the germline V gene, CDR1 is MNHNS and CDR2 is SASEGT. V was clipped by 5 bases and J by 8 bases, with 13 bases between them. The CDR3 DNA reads TGTGCCAGCAGTCGGACACGGTCGGATTCACCCCTCCACTTT. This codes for CASSRTRSDSPLHF.

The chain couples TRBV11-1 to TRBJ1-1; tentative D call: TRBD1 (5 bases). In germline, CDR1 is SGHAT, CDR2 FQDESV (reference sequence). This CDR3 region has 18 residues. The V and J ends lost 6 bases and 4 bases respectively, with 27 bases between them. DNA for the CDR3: TGTGCCAGCAGTCTTGAGGTGACGGGAGGGGCCCGGCGCACTGAAGCTTTCTTT. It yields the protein CASSLEVTGGARRTEAFF.

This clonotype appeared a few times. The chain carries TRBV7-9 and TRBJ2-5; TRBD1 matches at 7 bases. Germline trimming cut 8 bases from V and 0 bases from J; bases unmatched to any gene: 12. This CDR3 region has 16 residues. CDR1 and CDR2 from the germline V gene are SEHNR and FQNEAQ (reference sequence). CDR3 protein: CASRRGQSFYQETQYF. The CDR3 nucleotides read TGTGCCAGCCGTAGGGGACAGTCGTTTTACCAAGAGACCCAGTACTTC.

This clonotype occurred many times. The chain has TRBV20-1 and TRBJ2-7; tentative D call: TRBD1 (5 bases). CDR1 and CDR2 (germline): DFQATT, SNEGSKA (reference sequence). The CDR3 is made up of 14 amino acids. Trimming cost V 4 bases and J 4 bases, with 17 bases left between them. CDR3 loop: CSANPRQRVYEQYF. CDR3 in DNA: TGCAGTGCTAATCCAAGACAGAGAGTATACGAGCAGTACTTC.

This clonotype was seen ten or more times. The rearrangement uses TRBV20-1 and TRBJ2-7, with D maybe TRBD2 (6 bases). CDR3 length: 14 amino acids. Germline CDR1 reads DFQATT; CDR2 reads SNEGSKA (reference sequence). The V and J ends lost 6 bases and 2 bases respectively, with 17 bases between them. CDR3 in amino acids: CSANKAGTTYEQYF. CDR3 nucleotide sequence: TGCAGTGCCAACAAGGCGGGGACCACCTACGAGCAGTACTTC.

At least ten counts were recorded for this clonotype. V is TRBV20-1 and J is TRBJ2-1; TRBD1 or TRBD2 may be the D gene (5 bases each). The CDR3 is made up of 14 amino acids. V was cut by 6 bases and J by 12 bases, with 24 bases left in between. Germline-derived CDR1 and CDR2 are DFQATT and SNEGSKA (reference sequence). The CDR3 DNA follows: TGCAGTGCCCCCTCCCCGGGGCGTGGGCCCTCGCAGTTCTTC. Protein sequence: CSAPSPGRGPSQFF.

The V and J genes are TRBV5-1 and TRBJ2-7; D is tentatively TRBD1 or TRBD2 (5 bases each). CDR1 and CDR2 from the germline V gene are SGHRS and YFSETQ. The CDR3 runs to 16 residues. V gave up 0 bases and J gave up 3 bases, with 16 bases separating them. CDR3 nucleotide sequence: TGCGCCAGCAGCTTGGGAGTGGGACGAGGAAACTACGAGCAGTACTTC. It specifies CASSLGVGRGNYEQYF. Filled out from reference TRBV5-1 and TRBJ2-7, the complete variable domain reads KAGVTQTPRYLIKTRGQQVTLSCSPISGHRSVSWYQQTPGQGLQFLFEYFSETQRNKGNFPGRFSGRQFSNSRSEMNVSTLELGDSALYLCASSLGVGRGNYEQYFGPGTRLTVT.

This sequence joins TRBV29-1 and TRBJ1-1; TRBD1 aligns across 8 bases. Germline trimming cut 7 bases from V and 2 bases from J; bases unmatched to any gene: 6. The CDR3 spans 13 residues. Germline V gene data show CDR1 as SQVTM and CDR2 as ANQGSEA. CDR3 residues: CSAAGGINTEAFF. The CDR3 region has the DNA TGCAGCGCCGCAGGGGGCATAAACACTGAAGCTTTCTTT.

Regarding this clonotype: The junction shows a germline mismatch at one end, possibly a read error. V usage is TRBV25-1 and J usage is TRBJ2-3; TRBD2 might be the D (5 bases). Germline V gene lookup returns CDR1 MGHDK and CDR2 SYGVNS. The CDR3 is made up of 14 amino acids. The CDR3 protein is CASSGFPSTHTQYF. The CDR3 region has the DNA TGTGCCAGCAGTGGCTTCCCTAGCACACATACGCAGTATTTT.

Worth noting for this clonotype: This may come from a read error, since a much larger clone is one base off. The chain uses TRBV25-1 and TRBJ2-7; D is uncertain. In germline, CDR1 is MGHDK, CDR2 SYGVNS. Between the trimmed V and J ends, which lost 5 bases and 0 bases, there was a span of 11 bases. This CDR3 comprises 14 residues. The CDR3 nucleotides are TGTGCCAGCAGTTCGTCCACCCTCTCCTACGAGCAGTACTTC. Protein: CASSSSTLSYEQYF.

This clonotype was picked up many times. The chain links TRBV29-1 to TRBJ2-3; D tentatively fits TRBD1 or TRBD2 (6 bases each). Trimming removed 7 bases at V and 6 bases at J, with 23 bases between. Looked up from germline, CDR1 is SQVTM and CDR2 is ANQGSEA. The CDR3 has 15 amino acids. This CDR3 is CSGRGGTPGEDTQYF. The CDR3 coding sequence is TGCAGCGGGAGAGGGGGGACCCCGGGTGAGGATACGCAGTATTTT.

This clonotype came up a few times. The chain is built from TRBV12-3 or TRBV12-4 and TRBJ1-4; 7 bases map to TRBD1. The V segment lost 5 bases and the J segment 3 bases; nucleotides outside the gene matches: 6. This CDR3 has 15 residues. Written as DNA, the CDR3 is TGTGCCAGCAGTACTTCAGGGGGGGCTAATGAAAAACTGTTTTTT. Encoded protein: CASSTSGGANEKLFF.

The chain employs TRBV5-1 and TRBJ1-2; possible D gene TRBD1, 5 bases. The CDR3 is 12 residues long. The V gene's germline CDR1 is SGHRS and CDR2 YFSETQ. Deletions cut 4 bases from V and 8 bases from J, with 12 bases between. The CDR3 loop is CASSPGPEGYTF. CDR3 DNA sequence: TGCGCCAGCAGCCCGGGACCGGAAGGCTACACCTTC. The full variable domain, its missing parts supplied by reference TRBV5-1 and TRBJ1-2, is KAGVTQTPRYLIKTRGQQVTLSCSPISGHRSVSWYQQTPGQGLQFLFEYFSETQRNKGNFPGRFSGRQFSNSRSEMNVSTLELGDSALYLCASSPGPEGYTFGSGTRLTVV.

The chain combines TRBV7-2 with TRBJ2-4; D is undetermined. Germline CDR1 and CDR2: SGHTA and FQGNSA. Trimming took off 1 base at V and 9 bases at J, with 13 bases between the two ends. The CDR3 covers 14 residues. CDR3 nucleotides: TGTGCCAGCAGCTTAGGGTGGCAGGCCCGCATTCAGTACTTC. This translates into CASSLGWQARIQYF.

The CDR3 DNA sequence: TGCGCCAGCAGCCAAGATGGGGCAACCCCTGGAAACACCATATATTTT. Translation: CASSQDGATPGNTIYF. This sequence joins TRBV4-3 and TRBJ1-3, with D perhaps TRBD1 (5 bases). The CDR3 covers 16 residues. V was shortened by 0 bases and J by 2 bases, with 11 bases between the two germline ends. Germline CDR1 and CDR2: LGHNA and YSLEER.

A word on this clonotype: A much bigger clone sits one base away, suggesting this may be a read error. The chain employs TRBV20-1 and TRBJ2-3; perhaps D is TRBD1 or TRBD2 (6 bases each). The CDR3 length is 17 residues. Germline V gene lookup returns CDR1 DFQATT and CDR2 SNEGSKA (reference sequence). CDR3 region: CCARITTRQGRTDTQYF. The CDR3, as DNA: TGCTGTGCTAGAATCACTACACGTCAGGGGAGGACAGATACGCAGTATTTT.

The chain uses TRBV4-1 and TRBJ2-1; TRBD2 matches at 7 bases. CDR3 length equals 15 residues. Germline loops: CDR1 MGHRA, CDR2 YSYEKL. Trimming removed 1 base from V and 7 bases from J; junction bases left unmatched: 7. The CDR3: CASSQVGGGGNEQFF. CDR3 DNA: TGCGCCAGCAGCCAAGTGGGGGGGGGAGGGAATGAGCAGTTCTTC.

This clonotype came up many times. CDR3 in DNA: TGTGCCAGCAGTTCCATGCGGACCCAGTACTTC. This translates into CASSSMRTQYF. This chain links TRBV28 with TRBJ2-5; D is unresolved. The germline V and J ends were trimmed by 4 bases and 7 bases, with 7 bases remaining between them. CDR1 and CDR2 from the germline V gene are MDHEN and SYDVKM. The CDR3 is 11 residues long.

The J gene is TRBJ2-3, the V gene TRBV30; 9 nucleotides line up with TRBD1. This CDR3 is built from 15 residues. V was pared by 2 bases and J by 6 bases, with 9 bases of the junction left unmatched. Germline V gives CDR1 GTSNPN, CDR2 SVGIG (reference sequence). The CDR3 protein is CAWSKTGGNGDTQYF. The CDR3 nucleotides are TGTGCCTGGAGTAAAACAGGGGGCAACGGGGATACGCAGTATTTT.